The present T cell receptor beta chain was sequenced within a study of CXCR3-negative and CXCR3-positive naive CD8 T cells. Points from the study as a whole: Much lower diversity was found in memory CD8+ cells, while both naive subsets had comparably high diversity. More hydrophobic TRB CDR3s were found in CXCR3-positive naive cells than in CXCR3-negative naive cells.

In regard to this clonotype: What it binds is unknown.

The TRB libraries of cDNA were built by UMI-labeled 5' RACE. TCRdb re-called the 5' RACE reads; every CDR3 protein appears as one record, without DNA. The sample has approximately 6,800 distinct CDR3 sequences. Sorting was done in triplicate for each CD8+ T cell subset (about 300,000 cells each). Among CD8+ T cells, naive ones were CD45RO-CCR7+CD27+CD95-. The V gene's germline CDR1 is SGHTA and CDR2 FQGTGA. The CDR3 extends over 15 amino acids. The TCR was taken from a human donor in good health. Some clones in this sample may be carry-over from other donors' samples. This chain links TRBV7-3 with TRBJ2-1; the D call of TRBD2 rests on TCRdb alone, since no DNA is present to check it. Material: naive CXCR3- CD8+ T cells from blood. Subset noted: CD45RO-CCR7+CD27+CD95- naive CD8+ T cells lacking CXCR3 (TNR3-). This chain's CDR3 is CASSLGLAGYNEQFF.